Listed below are T cell receptor beta chains from one sample, sequenced in a study of blood T cell repertoires in COVID-19. Clones were sequenced by immunoSEQ multiplex PCR, and TCRdb holds only the in-frame ones, with some missing. The table records approximately 270,000 clones, approximately 90% of them present only once. The sequencing input was PBMCs or T cells enriched from blood (not recorded which). All receptors derive from a woman younger than 45 with acute COVID-19. The CDR3 runs from the conserved cysteine through the conserved F or W. D genes are given only for firm matches. Size values are once, few and many counts, or a class for expanded clones, and some rows have none.

D gene	V gene	clone size	J gene	CDR3 protein	CDR3 DNA
TRBD1	TRBV2	.	TRBJ1-1	CASSRQGADTEAFF	TGTGCCAGCAGCAGACAGGGGGCGGACACTGAAGCTTTCTTT
TRBD2	TRBV30	few	TRBJ2-7	CAWAEGGSSYEQYF	TGTGCCTGGGCGGAGGGAGGGAGCTCCTACGAGCAGTACTTC
.	TRBV4-3	.	TRBJ2-3	CASSQGWSGILTDTQYF	TGCGCCAGCAGCCAAGGGTGGTCAGGGATCTTAACAGATACGCAGTATTTT
TRBD1	TRBV10-1	.	TRBJ2-2	CASSGPRARGRLFF	TGCGCCAGCAGTGGCCCCCGGGCGAGGGGGCGGCTGTTTTTT
TRBD1	TRBV28	.	TRBJ2-7	CASSLPGGQGYEQYF	TGTGCCAGCAGTCTCCCGGGGGGACAGGGATACGAGCAGTACTTC
.	TRBV7-6	few	TRBJ2-1	CASSLEQGYNEQFF	TGTGCCAGCAGCTTAGAGCAGGGATACAATGAGCAGTTCTTC
.	TRBV4-3	.	TRBJ1-1	CASSRGKGEAFF	TGCGCCAGCAGCCGTGGGAAGGGGGAAGCTTTCTTT
TRBD1	TRBV6-1	.	TRBJ2-3	CASSEAPGQGTDTQYF	TGTGCCAGCAGTGAAGCGCCGGGACAGGGCACAGATACGCAGTATTTT
TRBD2	TRBV7-9	.	TRBJ2-5	CASSRTSGRYQETQYF	TGTGCCAGCAGCCGAACTAGCGGGAGGTACCAAGAGACCCAGTACTTC
TRBD2	TRBV7-2	.	TRBJ2-1	CASSQGTSGYNEQFF	TGTGCCAGCAGCCAAGGGACTAGCGGGTACAATGAGCAGTTCTTC
TRBD2	TRBV19	.	TRBJ2-4	CASRPAGVENIQYF	TGTGCCAGTAGACCAGCGGGAGTAGAAAACATTCAGTACTTC
TRBD1	TRBV5-1	.	TRBJ1-2	CASSLAGTGDYGYTF	TGCGCCAGCAGCTTGGCCGGGACAGGAGACTATGGCTACACCTTC
TRBD2	TRBV19	.	TRBJ2-3	CASSMVREVRDTQYF	TGTGCCAGTAGTATGGTGCGGGAGGTCAGAGATACGCAGTATTTT
TRBD2	TRBV6-5	.	TRBJ2-5	CATQSSGQETQYF	TGTGCCACCCAATCTAGCGGCCAAGAGACCCAGTACTTC
TRBD2	TRBV19	.	TRBJ2-7	CASSISTTSGSVDEQYF	TGTGCCAGTAGTATAAGTACGACTAGCGGGAGTGTGGACGAGCAGTACTTC
.	TRBV18	.	TRBJ2-7	CASSPQESSYEQYF	TGTGCCAGCTCACCACAAGAGAGCTCCTACGAGCAGTACTTC
.	TRBV7-2	.	TRBJ2-7	CASSVAGEQYF	TGTGCCAGCAGCGTCGCGGGCGAGCAGTACTTC
TRBD1	TRBV10-2	.	TRBJ1-5	CASSQGQGGNQPQHF	TGCGCCAGCAGCCAGGGACAGGGGGGCAATCAGCCCCAGCATTTT
.	TRBV13	.	TRBJ2-1	CASSSERNEQFF	TGTGCCAGCAGCTCGGAGCGGAATGAGCAGTTCTTC
.	TRBV3-1/TRBV3-2	few	TRBJ1-6	CASSQGQTNSPLHF	TGTGCCAGCAGCCAAGGACAGACTAATTCACCCCTCCACTTT
TRBD2	TRBV5-1	.	TRBJ2-7	CASSWTSAGPYEQYF	TGCGCCAGCAGCTGGACTAGCGCGGGACCCTACGAGCAGTACTTC
TRBD2	TRBV5-4	.	TRBJ2-3	CASSQTLAELTDTQYF	TGTGCCAGCAGCCAGACCCTAGCGGAGCTCACAGATACGCAGTATTTT
.	TRBV7-9	.	TRBJ1-5	CASSYGSTGTTPHF	TGTGCCAGCAGCTATGGGTCCACAGGGACAACGCCGCATTTT
.	TRBV7-6	.	TRBJ1-5	CASSLTDRHNQPQHF	TGTGCCAGCAGCTTAACGGACAGACACAATCAGCCCCAGCATTTT
TRBD2	TRBV2	.	TRBJ2-7	CASSETWTSGSKYF	TGTGCCAGCAGTGAGACTTGGACTAGCGGGAGTAAGTACTTC
.	TRBV5-1	.	TRBJ1-2	CASSFPGEEPNGYTF	TGCGCCAGCAGCTTCCCGGGGGAGGAGCCCAATGGCTACACCTTC
TRBD2	TRBV5-4	many	TRBJ2-7	CASSRGLRAGGSSYEQYF	TGTGCCAGCAGCCGAGGACTCAGAGCGGGAGGTTCTTCCTACGAGCAGTACTTC
TRBD1	TRBV27	few	TRBJ1-4	CASRAYGTGGITTNEKLFF	TGTGCCAGCAGAGCATACGGGACAGGGGGCATTACAACTAATGAAAAACTGTTTTTT
.	TRBV19	.	TRBJ2-2	CASSIPTREATGELFF	TGTGCCAGTAGTATCCCGACTAGGGAGGCCACCGGGGAGCTGTTTTTT
.	TRBV19	.	TRBJ2-3	CASSWLSTDTQYF	TGTGCCAGTAGTTGGCTTTCCACAGATACGCAGTATTTT
.	TRBV6-1	.	TRBJ1-3	CASSDIEDGNTIYF	TGTGCCAGCAGTGATATAGAGGATGGAAACACCATATATTTT
TRBD2	TRBV10-3	once	TRBJ2-3	CAIITGGPSTDTQYF	TGTGCCATCATAACGGGAGGCCCTAGCACAGATACGCAGTATTTT
.	TRBV7-9	.	TRBJ1-5	CASSLPNQPQHF	TGTGCCAGCAGCTTACCTAATCAGCCCCAGCATTTT
.	TRBV5-1	.	TRBJ1-1	CASSVDSTNTEAFF	TGCGCCAGCAGCGTGGACAGCACGAACACTGAAGCTTTCTTT
TRBD2	TRBV6-2/TRBV6-3	.	TRBJ2-3	CASSYIGTSGKRADTQYF	TGTGCCAGCAGTTACATCGGGACTAGCGGGAAAAGGGCAGATACGCAGTATTTT
TRBD2	TRBV5-6	.	TRBJ2-7	CASNTPGGAYEQYF	TGTGCCAGCAACACCCCGGGGGGGGCCTACGAGCAGTACTTC
.	TRBV14	.	TRBJ1-3	CASSWTYSGNTIYF	TGTGCCAGCAGTTGGACATACTCTGGAAACACCATATATTTT
.	TRBV28	.	TRBJ2-7	CASSLASGHFSYEQYF	TGTGCCAGCAGTTTGGCTTCGGGACACTTCTCCTACGAGCAGTACTTC
.	TRBV10-1	.	TRBJ1-3	CASSESLGRASGNTIYF	TGCGCCAGCAGTGAATCCTTGGGCAGGGCATCTGGAAACACCATATATTTT
.	TRBV28	few	TRBJ1-1	CASRSAGMNTEAFF	TGTGCCAGCCGTAGCGCTGGTATGAACACTGAAGCTTTCTTT
TRBD2	TRBV19	.	TRBJ2-3	CASSIAGGADTQYF	TGTGCCAGTAGTATAGCGGGAGGAGCAGATACGCAGTATTTT
TRBD2	TRBV6-5	once	TRBJ2-7	CASSSPTSTTYEQYF	TGTGCCAGCAGTTCACCGACTAGCACGACCTACGAGCAGTACTTC
TRBD2	TRBV7-9	.	TRBJ2-3	CASSLAWLAGGKADTQYF	TGTGCCAGCAGCTTAGCTTGGCTAGCGGGAGGGAAAGCAGATACGCAGTATTTT
TRBD1	TRBV9	once	TRBJ1-1	CASSPTGRDTEAFF	TGTGCCAGCAGCCCGACAGGGCGGGACACTGAAGCTTTCTTT
TRBD2	TRBV9	.	TRBJ2-1	CASSVARQGLGAYNEQFF	TGTGCCAGCAGCGTAGCCCGCCAAGGACTAGGGGCCTACAATGAGCAGTTCTTC
.	TRBV7-2	.	TRBJ2-1	CASSLDGRVNEQFF	TGTGCCAGCAGCTTAGATGGCAGGGTCAATGAGCAGTTCTTC
.	TRBV5-1	.	TRBJ2-7	CASSWFGEQYF	TGCGCCAGCAGCTGGTTCGGCGAGCAGTACTTC
TRBD2	TRBV7-2	.	TRBJ2-1	CASSLITRGGRGHEQFF	TGTGCCAGCAGCTTAATCACGAGGGGCGGGAGAGGGCATGAGCAGTTCTTC
TRBD2	TRBV7-8	.	TRBJ2-3	CASSLDTSASTDTQYF	TGTGCCAGCAGCCTAGATACTAGCGCTAGCACAGATACGCAGTATTTT
TRBD2	TRBV28	.	TRBJ2-3	CASSFFAGVTDTQYF	TGTGCCAGCAGTTTTTTTGCGGGAGTTACAGATACGCAGTATTTT
TRBD2	TRBV5-4	.	TRBJ2-3	CASSYPGTSGGITTDTQYF	TGTGCCAGCAGCTACCCCGGGACTAGCGGGGGAATTACCACAGATACGCAGTATTTT
.	TRBV28	.	TRBJ2-7	CASSFPGFSYEQYF	TGTGCCAGCAGTTTCCCGGGATTCTCCTACGAGCAGTACTTC
.	TRBV7-2	.	TRBJ1-1	CASSLGHLTTEAFF	TGTGCCAGCAGCCTAGGACATCTCACCACTGAAGCTTTCTTT
TRBD1	TRBV11-2	.	TRBJ2-3	CASHGQGGDTQYF	TGTGCCAGCCACGGACAGGGAGGAGATACGCAGTATTTT
.	TRBV6-5	.	TRBJ2-1	CASSLGSRWFYNEQFF	TGTGCCAGCAGTTTAGGCTCGCGGTGGTTCTACAATGAGCAGTTCTTC
.	TRBV11-2	few	TRBJ2-1	CASSLVAVFYNEQFF	TGTGCCAGCAGCTTAGTAGCGGTCTTTTACAATGAGCAGTTCTTC
.	TRBV21-1	.	TRBJ2-7	CASSSPFRLRSSYEQYF	TGTGCCAGCAGCAGCCCATTCCGTCTGAGGAGCTCCTACGAGCAGTACTTC
TRBD2	TRBV5-6	.	TRBJ2-1	CASDGLAGNEQFF	TGTGCCAGCGACGGACTAGCAGGCAATGAGCAGTTCTTC
TRBD2	TRBV27	.	TRBJ2-1	CASSLVALAGVADEQFF	TGTGCCAGCAGTTTGGTTGCCCTAGCGGGAGTCGCCGATGAGCAGTTCTTC